These T cell receptor beta chains were read from a single sample in a study of cytomegalovirus exposure and HLA in healthy donors. Generated by immunoSEQ multiplex PCR, the TCRdb table keeps only in-frame clones and is missing some. The repertoire holds approximately 170,000 clones, with over 75% as singletons. The sample comprised PBMCs. These receptors were collected from a female donor in good health and CMV-seronegative. Both conserved end residues are part of each CDR3. D genes are given only for firm matches. A clone size is listed for some rows: how often the clone was seen (once, few, many), or a class if it is expanded.

CDR3 protein: CASTTGGHNEQFF
CDR3 DNA: TGTGCCAGCACAACCGGGGGGCACAATGAGCAGTTCTTC
V gene: TRBV27
J gene: TRBJ2-1
D gene: -
clone size: -

CDR3 protein: CASSLWWGAYQETQYF
CDR3 DNA: TGTGCCAGCAGTTTGTGGTGGGGCGCGTACCAAGAGACCCAGTACTTC
V gene: TRBV28
J gene: TRBJ2-5
D gene: -
clone size: -

CDR3 protein: CASSFRAGNSYEQYF
CDR3 DNA: TGCGCCAGCAGCTTTCGGGCAGGGAACTCCTACGAGCAGTACTTC
V gene: TRBV5-1
J gene: TRBJ2-7
D gene: -
clone size: -

CDR3 protein: CASSTGTVANYGYTF
CDR3 DNA: TGTGCCAGCAGTACCGGGACAGTCGCTAACTATGGCTACACCTTC
V gene: TRBV5-4
J gene: TRBJ1-2
D gene: TRBD1
clone size: -

CDR3 protein: CASGPDSYEQYF
CDR3 DNA: TGTGCCAGCGGGCCTGATTCCTACGAGCAGTACTTC
V gene: TRBV11-3
J gene: TRBJ2-7
D gene: -
clone size: -

CDR3 protein: CASSEISYEQYF
CDR3 DNA: TGTGCCAGCAGTGAAATCTCGTACGAGCAGTACTTC
V gene: TRBV6-1
J gene: TRBJ2-7
D gene: -
clone size: -

CDR3 protein: CASSPTGGSYNEQFF
CDR3 DNA: TGTGCCAGCAGCCCCACAGGGGGCTCCTACAATGAGCAGTTCTTC
V gene: TRBV11-2
J gene: TRBJ2-1
D gene: TRBD1
clone size: -

CDR3 protein: CASSLPREVIDEQYF
CDR3 DNA: TGTGCCAGCAGTTTACCGCGGGAGGTTATCGACGAGCAGTACTTC
V gene: TRBV28
J gene: TRBJ2-7
D gene: TRBD2
clone size: few

CDR3 protein: CAWSVMSGDFLSYNSPLHF
CDR3 DNA: TGTGCCTGGAGTGTTATGTCAGGGGATTTTTTGTCCTATAATTCACCCCTCCACTTT
V gene: TRBV30
J gene: TRBJ1-6
D gene: -
clone size: -

CDR3 protein: CASSYPGLAGTYEQYF
CDR3 DNA: TGTGCCAGCAGTTACCCGGGCCTAGCGGGGACCTACGAGCAGTACTTC
V gene: TRBV6-5
J gene: TRBJ2-7
D gene: TRBD2
clone size: -

CDR3 protein: CASSSPGLAGEQYF
CDR3 DNA: TGTGCCAGCAGCTCGCCGGGACTAGCGGGCGAGCAGTACTTC
V gene: TRBV11-2
J gene: TRBJ2-7
D gene: TRBD2
clone size: -

CDR3 protein: CAWSVRDRGQLAGNTIYF
CDR3 DNA: TGTGCCTGGAGTGTACGGGACAGGGGGCAACTCGCTGGAAACACCATATATTTT
V gene: TRBV30
J gene: TRBJ1-3
D gene: TRBD1
clone size: -

CDR3 protein: CASSLVVAGAWEQFF
CDR3 DNA: TGTGCCAGCAGCTTGGTGGTAGCGGGGGCGTGGGAGCAGTTCTTC
V gene: TRBV5-4
J gene: TRBJ2-1
D gene: TRBD2
clone size: -

CDR3 protein: CASSPANVPGVGYTF
CDR3 DNA: TGTGCCAGCTCCCCCGCGAATGTCCCGGGGGTGGGCTACACCTTC
V gene: TRBV18
J gene: TRBJ1-2
D gene: -
clone size: -

CDR3 protein: CASRSGGAGADTQYF
CDR3 DNA: TGTGCCAGCAGGAGCGGGGGGGCCGGCGCAGATACGCAGTATTTT
V gene: TRBV28
J gene: TRBJ2-3
D gene: TRBD2
clone size: -